The clone carrying this TCR beta chain was counted a few times. Its antigen is unidentified. The source of the sample is a study of T cell repertoires in cytomegalovirus infection. The wider study: Public TCR beta signatures marked donors with CMV infection and the matching HLA.

Findings of the study overall: Clonotype analysis showed dominance of the ex vivo response by HLA-C-restricted CMV-specific TCR beta clonotypes. Accumulated public TCR beta family frequency recognized individuals carrying CMV together with the relevant HLA.

The germline V and J ends were trimmed by 0 bases and 5 bases, with 19 bases remaining between them. The CDR3 loop spans 17 amino acids. The germline V gene encodes CDR1 SGDLS and CDR2 YYNGEE. MiXCR, run by TCRdb on the reads, gives a single entry per CDR3 protein. The sample contains under 350,000 distinct CDR3 sequences, 8% to 10% of which appear only once. Material: PBMCs. The gene calls are TRBV9 and TRBJ2-3; perhaps TRBD1 as D (5 bases). This receptor was identified in a human donor in good health (CMV status not recorded). Some clones in this sample may be carry-over from other donors' samples. As DNA, the CDR3 is TGTGCCAGCAGCGTAGGCGGCCGGAGTTATAGGGGAGATACGCAGTATTTT. Translated, it gives CASSVGGRSYRGDTQYF.